There are many counts of the clone carrying this T cell receptor (beta chain). Its target is not known. The source of the sample is a study of response to subunit inactivated influenza vaccine. Findings of the study overall: Authors suggested that a seasonal influenza vaccination recruits few new T cells each time.

Using its own MiXCR run on the RT-PCR reads, TCRdb lists one record per CDR3 protein. This sample has approximately 310,000 distinct CDR3 sequences, with just over 20% found just once. Specimen: PBMCs from blood, collected roughly 20 months after vaccination. The TCR was taken from a man between 50 and 75 years old who received an inactivated influenza vaccine.

The chain's CDR3 is CSADRDGRGNTIYF. The CDR3 DNA follows: TGCAGCGCGGACAGGGATGGTCGGGGAAACACCATATATTTT. The V call is TRBV29-1, the J call TRBJ1-3, with 8 nucleotides matching TRBD1. In germline, CDR1 is SQVTM, CDR2 ANQGSEA. This CDR3 contains 14 residues. Trimming cost V 7 bases and J 4 bases; bases outside gene matches: 9.